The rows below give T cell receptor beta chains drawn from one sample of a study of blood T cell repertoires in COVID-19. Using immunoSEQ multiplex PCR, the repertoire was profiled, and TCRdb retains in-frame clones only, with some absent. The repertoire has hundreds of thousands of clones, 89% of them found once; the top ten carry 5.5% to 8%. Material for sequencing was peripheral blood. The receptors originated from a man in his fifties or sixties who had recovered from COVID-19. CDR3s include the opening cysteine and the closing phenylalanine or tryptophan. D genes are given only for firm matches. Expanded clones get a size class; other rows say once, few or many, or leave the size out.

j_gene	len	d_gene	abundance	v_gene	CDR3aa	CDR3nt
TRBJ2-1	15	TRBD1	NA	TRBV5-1	CASSTGTGDRTEQFF	TGCGCCAGCAGTACCGGGACAGGGGATCGCACTGAGCAGTTCTTC
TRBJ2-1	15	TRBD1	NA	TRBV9	CASSIGQGSYNEQFF	TGTGCCAGCAGCATTGGACAGGGTTCCTACAATGAGCAGTTCTTC
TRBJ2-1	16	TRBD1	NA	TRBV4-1	CASSRDGGQGVDEQFF	TGCGCCAGCAGCCGGGATGGCGGACAGGGGGTGGATGAGCAGTTCTTC
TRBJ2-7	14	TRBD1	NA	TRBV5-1	CASRPGTATYEQYF	TGCGCCAGCAGGCCCGGGACAGCTACCTACGAGCAGTACTTC
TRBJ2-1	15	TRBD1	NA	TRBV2	CASMSGQGVYNEQFF	TGTGCCAGCATGTCTGGACAGGGGGTTTACAATGAGCAGTTCTTC
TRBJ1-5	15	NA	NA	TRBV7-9	CASSLALGTNQPQHF	TGTGCCAGCAGCTTAGCGCTTGGCACCAATCAGCCCCAGCATTTT
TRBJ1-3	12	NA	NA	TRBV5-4	CASGNPGNTIYF	TGTGCCAGCGGCAACCCTGGAAACACCATATATTTT
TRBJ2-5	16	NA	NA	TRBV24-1	CATSDRTSRGRKTQYF	TGTGCCACCAGTGACCGCACGTCCAGGGGTAGGAAGACCCAGTACTTC
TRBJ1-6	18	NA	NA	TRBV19	CASSMVRGAGSYNSPLHF	TGTGCCAGTAGTATGGTGCGGGGGGCGGGCTCCTATAATTCACCCCTCCACTTT
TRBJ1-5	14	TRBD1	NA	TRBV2	CASNPQGGNQPQHF	TGTGCCAGCAACCCACAGGGGGGCAATCAGCCCCAGCATTTT
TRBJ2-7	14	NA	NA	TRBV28	CASSLFSASYEQYF	TGTGCCAGCAGTTTGTTTAGCGCCTCCTACGAGCAGTACTTC
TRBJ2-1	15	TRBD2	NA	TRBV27	CASSIGLAGVSEQFF	TGTGCCAGCAGTATCGGACTAGCGGGGGTAAGTGAGCAGTTCTTC
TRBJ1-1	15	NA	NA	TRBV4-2	CASSPQQGFVTEAFF	TGTGCCAGCAGCCCTCAACAGGGTTTCGTCACTGAAGCTTTCTTT
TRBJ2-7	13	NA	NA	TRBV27	CASSLGQIDEQYF	TGTGCCAGCAGCCTCGGACAGATCGACGAGCAGTACTTC
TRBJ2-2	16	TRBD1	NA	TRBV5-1	CASSLQGLQNTGELFF	TGCGCCAGCAGCTTACAGGGGCTGCAGAACACCGGGGAGCTGTTTTTT
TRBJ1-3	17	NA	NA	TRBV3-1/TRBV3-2	CASSQGGYRGRGNTIYF	TGTGCCAGCAGCCAAGGAGGTTATAGGGGTAGAGGAAACACCATATATTTT
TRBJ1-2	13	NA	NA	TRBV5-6	CASTTRGASGYTF	TGTGCCAGCACCACAAGGGGCGCGAGTGGCTACACCTTC
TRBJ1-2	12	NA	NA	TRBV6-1	CASSERDYGYTF	TGTGCCAGCAGTGAACGGGACTATGGCTACACCTTC
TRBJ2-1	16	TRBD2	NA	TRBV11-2	CASSPRTSPLRNEQFF	TGTGCCAGCAGCCCTAGGACTAGCCCTTTACGGAATGAGCAGTTCTTC
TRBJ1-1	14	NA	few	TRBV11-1	CASSRQVGNTEAFF	TGTGCCAGCAGCCGACAGGTCGGGAACACTGAAGCTTTCTTT
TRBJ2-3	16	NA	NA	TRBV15	CATSRDTKRRTDTQYF	TGTGCCACCAGCAGAGATACAAAGCGGCGCACAGATACGCAGTATTTT
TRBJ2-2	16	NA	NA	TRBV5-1	CASTPGRTLNTGELFF	TGCGCCAGCACCCCTGGGAGGACGCTGAACACCGGGGAGCTGTTTTTT
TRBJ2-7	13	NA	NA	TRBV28	CASRQQGRSEQYF	TGTGCCAGCAGGCAACAGGGTAGGAGCGAGCAGTACTTC
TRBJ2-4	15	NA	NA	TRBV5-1	CASSPRDTEKNIQYF	TGCGCCAGCAGCCCCCGGGACACAGAAAAAAACATTCAGTACTTC
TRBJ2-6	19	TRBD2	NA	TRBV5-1	CASRPLAGASFSGANVLTF	TGCGCCAGCAGACCACTAGCGGGTGCTAGCTTCTCTGGGGCCAACGTCCTGACTTTC
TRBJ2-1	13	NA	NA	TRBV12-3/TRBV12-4	CASSQNRWNEQFF	TGTGCCAGCTCGCAAAACAGGTGGAATGAGCAGTTCTTC
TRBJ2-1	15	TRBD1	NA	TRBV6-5	CASSYDRGNNNEQFF	TGTGCCAGCAGTTACGACAGGGGGAACAACAATGAGCAGTTCTTC